The clone carrying this T cell receptor beta chain was detected only once. The antigen remains unidentified. The sample originates from a study of shared clonotypes between healthy human individuals. Profiled with immunoSEQ multiplex PCR; TCRdb holds only in-frame clones, not every one. The sample includes some 1,900,000 clones, roughly 95% seen only once; the top ten take under 1.5%. Study-level results: The sharing of 4.5% to 5.5% of naive CD4 clonotypes was seen across a handful of donors.

CD45RO-negative, CCR7-positively selected cells formed the naive CD8 fraction, excluding terminally differentiated effector memory CD45RA+ cells. The CDR3 has 16 residues. The sequencing sample was made of naive CD8+ T cells sorted from blood. The chain has TRBV1 and TRBJ1-6; the table's TRBD1 call for D was not verified on the DNA. TRBV1 is a known pseudogene. The source is a man aged 18 to 30 in good health. CDR3 loop: CTSSYGHLVPNSPLHF. CDR3 nucleotide sequence: TGCACCAGCAGCTACGGACACCTCGTGCCTAATTCACCCCTCCACTTT.